The rows below give T cell receptor beta chains drawn from one sample of a study of cytomegalovirus exposure and HLA in healthy donors. Sequencing used immunoSEQ multiplex PCR; TCRdb keeps in-frame clones, though not all of them. The sample consists of around 150,000 clones, 66% of them appearing once. Sequences were obtained from PBMCs. Source of these receptors: a human donor in good health. Each CDR3 is given with its conserved first and last residue. D genes are given only for firm matches. Rows may omit the clone size; those that give it use once, few, many or a size class.

J,size,V,D,DNA,CDR3
TRBJ1-5,-,TRBV10-3,TRBD1,TGCGCCATCAGTGAGGCAACCGGGACAGGGCTGGATCAGCCCCAGCATTTT,CAISEATGTGLDQPQHF
TRBJ2-5,-,TRBV10-3,TRBD2,TGTGCCATCAGCACTAGCGGGATCTCAGAGACCCAGTACTTC,CAISTSGISETQYF
TRBJ1-3,-,TRBV19,-,TGTGCCAGTAGTATAAGTCGCAGGGACTCTGGAAACACCATATATTTT,CASSISRRDSGNTIYF
TRBJ2-7,-,TRBV9,-,TGTGCCAGCAGCTTCGAGGGGGGGCCCTACTCCTACGAGCAGTACTTC,CASSFEGGPYSYEQYF
TRBJ2-5,-,TRBV5-6,TRBD1,TGTGCCAGCAGCGGTGCCGGGACAGGGGTAGAGACCCAGTACTTC,CASSGAGTGVETQYF
TRBJ1-4,-,TRBV19,-,TGTGCCAGTAGTATTGGGGTACAGGGATGGGAAAAACTGTTTTTT,CASSIGVQGWEKLFF
TRBJ2-7,-,TRBV18,-,TGTGCCAGCTCACCGTGGGGGGAAGAGCAGTACTTC,CASSPWGEEQYF
TRBJ2-7,-,TRBV18,-,TGTGCCAGCTCACCAGGGGGGGGGCGACTTCTTTACGAGCAGTACTTC,CASSPGGGRLLYEQYF
TRBJ1-1,-,TRBV29-1,TRBD1,TGCAGCGTTCGGGACAGGGGGGAAGCTTTCTTT,CSVRDRGEAFF
TRBJ2-7,few,TRBV27,TRBD1,TGTGCCAGCAGTTTATCGCCAGGACAGGGGATCAACGAGCAGTACTTC,CASSLSPGQGINEQYF
TRBJ2-7,-,TRBV11-3,-,TGTGCCAGCAGTCCAGGGGACCGCTACGAGCAGTACTTC,CASSPGDRYEQYF
TRBJ1-2,-,TRBV10-1,-,TGCGCCAGCAGTGAGCGGGGAGATGATGCTGGCTACACCTTC,CASSERGDDAGYTF
TRBJ2-7,-,TRBV9,-,TGTGCCAGCAGCGTAGCTTTCGCGGGCGAGCAGTACTTC,CASSVAFAGEQYF
TRBJ2-2,-,TRBV7-7,TRBD2,TGTGCCAGCAGTCCTAGCGGGGCGAACACCGGGGAGCTGTTTTTT,CASSPSGANTGELFF
TRBJ2-7,-,TRBV2,-,TGTGCCAGCAGTGCCCAGGGAACCGACGAGCAGTACTTC,CASSAQGTDEQYF
TRBJ2-7,-,TRBV28,-,TGTGCCAGCAAGAAGAGTAGCTACGAGCAGTACTTC,CASKKSSYEQYF
TRBJ2-7,-,TRBV12-2,-,TGTGCAAGTCGCCCTAACAGGGGGATCTACGAGCAGTACTTC,CASRPNRGIYEQYF
TRBJ2-5,once,TRBV5-4,-,TGTGCCAGCAGCCTGGGGTTGGTGACAGACCCAGAAGAGACCCAGTACTTC,CASSLGLVTDPEETQYF
TRBJ1-5,few,TRBV6-5,TRBD1,TGTGCCAGCAGTTACACCGGACAGGGTAATCAGCCCCAGCATTTT,CASSYTGQGNQPQHF
TRBJ2-2,-,TRBV7-3,TRBD1,TGTGCCAGCAGCCGTAAGCCGACAGGGTTAGGTCGGTCCGGGGAGCTGTTTTTT,CASSRKPTGLGRSGELFF